The 12 T cell receptor beta chains in this list originate from one sample, sequenced in a study of blood T cell repertoires in COVID-19. Here immunoSEQ multiplex PCR was the method, and the copy in TCRdb shows in-frame clones only, minus some. Among around 230,000 clones, less than 90% were seen once, and the ten largest hold about 2.4%. Sample: PBMCs or T cells enriched from blood (not recorded which). Receptors originate from a woman in her thirties who had recovered from COVID-19.

The genes are TRBV11-3 and TRBJ2-3; D is ambiguous. The V end lost 1 base, the J end lost 0 bases, and 11 bases lay between the germline ends. Germline CDR1 is SGHNT and CDR2 is YENEEA. The length of the CDR3 is 16 residues. CDR3 protein: CASSLGPRSSTDTQYF. CDR3 DNA sequence: TGTGCCAGCAGCTTAGGTCCGAGGTCTAGCACAGATACGCAGTATTTT.

The J gene is TRBJ1-3, the V gene TRBV5-1; D might be TRBD1 (5 bases). Germline V gene lookup returns CDR1 SGHRS and CDR2 YFSETQ. This CDR3 comprises 15 residues. V dropped 4 bases and J dropped 4 bases, with 15 bases sitting between them. The CDR3 DNA follows: TGCGCCAGCAGCACCACAGCAGGGCAAGGAAACACCATATATTTT. It specifies CASSTTAGQGNTIYF.

The chain is built from TRBV5-1 and TRBJ1-4; 7 bases fit TRBD1. This CDR3 has 14 amino acids. CDR1 is SGHRS and CDR2 is YFSETQ in the germline V gene. Trimming removed 4 bases from V and 5 bases from J; junction bases left unmatched: 5. The CDR3 coding sequence is TGCGCCAGCAGCGCGGGACAGAGAAATGAAAAACTGTTTTTT. It is translated as CASSAGQRNEKLFF.

This chain uses TRBV7-8 with TRBJ1-6, with TRBD1 as a possible D gene (5 bases). The CDR3 spans 15 residues. Germline V gives CDR1 SGHVS, CDR2 FQNEAQ. Trimming took 5 bases from V and 10 from J, leaving 18 bases between them. The CDR3 spells CASSTPAGYESPLHF. CDR3 nucleotide sequence: TGTGCCAGCAGCACACCGGCAGGGTATGAGTCACCCCTCCACTTT. The full variable domain, completed using reference TRBV7-8 and TRBJ1-6, is GAGVSQSPRYKVAKRGQDVALRCDPISGHVSLFWYQQALGQGPEFLTYFQNEAQLDKSGLPSDRFFAERPEGSVSTLKIQRTQQEDSAVYLCASSTPAGYESPLHFGNGTRLTVT.

The J gene is TRBJ1-3, the V gene TRBV3-1 (or the pseudogene TRBV3-2), with D perhaps TRBD1 (5 bases). There are 14 residues in the CDR3. V was clipped by 1 base and J by 4 bases, with 8 bases between them. Germline V lookup: CDR1 LGHDT, CDR2 YNNKEL (reference sequence). The CDR3 DNA follows: TGTGCCAGCAGCCAAGGGCCAGGGGGAAACACCATATATTTT. Amino acids: CASSQGPGGNTIYF.

The chain has TRBV4-1 and TRBJ2-1; the match to TRBD2 covers 12 bases. V lost 0 bases to trimming and J lost 4 bases; unmatched junction nucleotides: 1. This CDR3 spans 16 amino acids. CDR1 and CDR2 (germline): MGHRA, YSYEKL. The CDR3 reads CASSQDGLAGYNEQFF. The CDR3 DNA is TGCGCCAGCAGCCAAGACGGACTAGCGGGATACAATGAGCAGTTCTTC.

The genes are TRBV6-5 and TRBJ1-3; TRBD1 matches at 10 bases. Germline CDR1 MNHEY, CDR2 SVGAGI. This CDR3 spans 14 amino acids. V lost 5 bases, J lost 7 bases, and 5 bases stayed unmatched. In nucleotides, the CDR3 is TGTGCCAGCAGTCGGGACAGGGGCTGGAACACCATATATTTT. Encoded protein: CASSRDRGWNTIYF.

The chain combines TRBV13 with TRBJ2-6, with D unresolved. V dropped 5 bases and J dropped 0 bases, with 5 bases sitting between them. Looked up from germline, CDR1 is PRHDT and CDR2 is FYEKMQ (reference sequence). This CDR3 has 14 amino acids. CDR3 sequence: CASSASSGANVLTF. The CDR3 DNA sequence: TGTGCCAGCAGCGCCAGCTCTGGGGCCAACGTCCTGACTTTC. Complete variable domain (other parts from reference TRBV13 and TRBJ2-6): AAGVIQSPRHLIKEKRETATLKCYPIPRHDTVYWYQQGPGQDPQFLISFYEKMQSDKGSIPDRFSAQQFSDYHSELNMSSLELGDSALYFCASSASSGANVLTFGAGSRLTVL.

This chain joins TRBV6-2 or TRBV6-3 and TRBJ2-2; D is ambiguous. The V gene's germline CDR1 is MNHEY and CDR2 SVGEGT. The germline V and J ends were trimmed by 0 bases and 5 bases, with 10 bases remaining between them. This CDR3 region has 15 residues. The CDR3 nucleotides are TGTGCCAGCAGTTACTCGGTTACCGGGACCGGGGAGCTGTTTTTT. This gives the protein CASSYSVTGTGELFF.

The chain employs TRBV4-2 and TRBJ1-6, with 7 bases fitting TRBD1. The germline V gene has CDR1 LGHNA and CDR2 YNFKEQ. The V segment lost 4 bases and the J segment 8 bases; nucleotides outside the gene matches: 11. This CDR3 has 16 residues. The DNA for the CDR3 is TGTGCCAGCAGCCCGAACCCAGACAGGGCGGATTCACCCCTCCACTTT. Translation: CASSPNPDRADSPLHF.

This clone was counted once. The V gene is TRBV9, the J gene TRBJ2-3; D remains unclear. V gave up 4 bases and J gave up 8 bases, with 17 bases separating them. CDR3 length: 14 amino acids. From germline, CDR1 is SGDLS and CDR2 YYNGEE. CDR3 coding DNA: TGTGCCAGCAGCCCCCAGACCGCGCAGGTTACGCAGTATTTT. Protein product: CASSPQTAQVTQYF.

V usage is TRBV7-2 and J usage is TRBJ2-3; D is undetermined. V shed 4 bases and J shed 1 base, with 6 bases lying between them. Germline V gene lookup returns CDR1 SGHTA and CDR2 FQGNSA. CDR3 size: 13 residues. The CDR3, as DNA: TGTGCCAGCAGCTCCTACCGCACAGATACGCAGTATTTT. It specifies CASSSYRTDTQYF.